The 15 T cell receptor beta chains in this list originate from one sample, sequenced in a study of blood T cell repertoires in COVID-19. Some clones are missing from TCRdb's copy, which holds only in-frame ones; the method was immunoSEQ multiplex PCR. The sample holds about 220,000 clones, around 90% seen once. The sample consisted of PBMCs or T cells enriched from blood (not recorded which). These receptors all stem from a woman in her forties or fifties with acute COVID-19.

This clone was recorded a few times. The V call is TRBV6-5, the J call TRBJ2-2; TRBD1 is a possible D gene (6 bases). Trimming left V 7 bases short and J 3 bases short, with 12 bases between. The CDR3 sequence is 14 residues long. Germline V gene data show CDR1 as MNHEY and CDR2 as SVGAGI. The DNA for the CDR3 is TGTGCCAGCAACCCAGGGGCGGACACCGGGGAGCTGTTTTTT. Its translation: CASNPGADTGELFF.

The gene calls are TRBV30 and TRBJ2-7, with TRBD2 matching 12 bases. The CDR3 has 14 residues. CDR1 is GTSNPN and CDR2 is SVGIG in the germline V gene (reference sequence). The trim removed 3 bases at V and 4 bases at J, leaving 4 bases unmatched. The CDR3 nucleotides are TGTGCCTGGAGCAGGACTAGCGGGAATTACGAGCAGTACTTC. This sequence encodes CAWSRTSGNYEQYF.

The rearrangement uses TRBV5-1 and TRBJ1-5, with D perhaps TRBD1 (6 bases). Germline CDR1 and CDR2: SGHRS and YFSETQ. CDR3 length: 15 residues. Deletions cut 9 bases from V and 4 bases from J, with 20 bases between. CDR3 residues: CAKLYSPGANQPQHF. Written as DNA, the CDR3 is TGCGCCAAACTCTACTCCCCAGGGGCGAATCAGCCCCAGCATTTT. The complete variable domain, with remaining parts taken from reference TRBV5-1 and TRBJ1-5, reads KAGVTQTPRYLIKTRGQQVTLSCSPISGHRSVSWYQQTPGQGLQFLFEYFSETQRNKGNFPGRFSGRQFSNSRSEMNVSTLELGDSALYLCAKLYSPGANQPQHFGDGTRLSIL.

This clone occurred a few times. CDR3 bases: TGTGCCAGCAGTTCGAGGACTAGCGAGTTGTACGAGCAGTACTTC. Translated, it gives CASSSRTSELYEQYF. V and J are TRBV6-5 and TRBJ2-7; 9 bases align to TRBD2. This CDR3 comprises 15 residues. Germline assignment: CDR1 MNHEY and CDR2 SVGAGI. V was clipped by 4 bases and J by 4 bases; unmatched bases: 8.

V and J are TRBV29-1 and TRBJ2-3; D not resolved. V was trimmed by 4 bases and J by 2 bases, leaving 13 bases between them. Per the germline V gene, CDR1 is SQVTM and CDR2 is ANQGSEA. This CDR3 spans 14 amino acids. The CDR3 DNA is TGCAGCGTTGTCAGGCTCCGATTCACAGATACGCAGTATTTT. Residues: CSVVRLRFTDTQYF.

The chain has TRBV4-1 and TRBJ2-7; TRBD2 agrees at 8 bases. Trimming took 1 base from V and 2 from J; bases not matched to a gene: 7. Germline assignment: CDR1 MGHRA and CDR2 YSYEKL. This CDR3 contains 16 residues. For the CDR3, the DNA is TGCGCCAGCAGCCAAGTTTGGGCGGGAGGACCCTACGAGCAGTACTTC. The encoded protein is CASSQVWAGGPYEQYF.

This rearrangement joins TRBV5-1 to TRBJ2-1; D gene unclear. Germline V gene lookup returns CDR1 SGHRS and CDR2 YFSETQ. V was cut by 5 bases and J by 7 bases, with 19 bases left in between. The CDR3 loop spans 15 amino acids. CDR3 sequence: CASSPHLSTLNEQFF. CDR3 nucleotides: TGCGCCAGCAGTCCGCACCTGAGCACGTTAAATGAGCAGTTCTTC.

This clone was seen only a few times. The V and J genes are TRBV29-1 and TRBJ2-2; 16 nucleotides agree with TRBD2. V shed 8 bases and J 7 bases; nucleotides not matched to a gene: 16. This CDR3 comprises 18 residues. Germline V gene lookup returns CDR1 SQVTM and CDR2 ANQGSEA. In DNA, the CDR3 is TGCAGCCAGGTAGTGGGGACTAGCGGGAGGGAAGTTAACGGGGAGCTGTTTTTT. This translates into CSQVVGTSGREVNGELFF.

V usage is TRBV29-1 and J usage is TRBJ2-7; D is undetermined. The CDR3 spans 12 residues. Trimming pared 5 bases from V and 6 bases from J, leaving 14 bases between. Germline CDR1 SQVTM, CDR2 ANQGSEA. In DNA form, the CDR3 reads TGCAGCGTTTCGGGTGGTGAAGCCGAGCAGTACTTC. Amino acids: CSVSGGEAEQYF.

The DNA of the CDR3 is TGCGCCAGCAGCCCTCAGACAGGGGCCTACAATGAGCAGTTCTTC. It specifies CASSPQTGAYNEQFF. The rearrangement links TRBV5-1 to TRBJ2-1; 8 bases align to TRBD1. CDR3 size: 15 residues. V shed 4 bases, J shed 2 bases, and the junction held 5 bases outside the gene matches. The germline CDR1 and CDR2 sequences are SGHRS and YFSETQ.

V gene TRBV7-2 combines with J gene TRBJ2-3; D possibly corresponds to TRBD1 (6 bases). Trimming removed 4 bases from V and 0 bases from J, with 14 bases in between. Germline V gene lookup returns CDR1 SGHTA and CDR2 FQGNSA. The CDR3 extends over 16 amino acids. CDR3 sequence (DNA): TGTGCCAGCAGCTCTTTAGGGACAACTAGCACAGATACGCAGTATTTT. Protein product: CASSSLGTTSTDTQYF.

The chain has TRBV7-9 and TRBJ2-7, with 9 bases lining up with TRBD1. The CDR3 covers 19 residues. J gave up 7 bases and V 5 bases, and 24 bases lay outside the gene matches. Per the germline V gene, CDR1 is SEHNR and CDR2 is FQNEAQ (reference sequence). The CDR3 spells CASSTSTDGDRVGLIEQYF. The CDR3 nucleotides read TGTGCCAGCAGCACTAGTACCGATGGGGACAGGGTCGGTCTGATAGAGCAGTACTTC.

In this sample, this clone turned up a few times. V and J are TRBV15 and TRBJ1-1; D unclear. V was trimmed by 1 base and J by 0 bases, leaving 12 bases between them. Germline values: CDR1 LNHNV, CDR2 YYDKDF (reference sequence). The CDR3 totals 16 residues. The CDR3 DNA reads as TGTGCCACCAGCAGAGGGGCTTCTTCGATGAACACTGAAGCTTTCTTT. Amino acid sequence: CATSRGASSMNTEAFF.

This sequence joins TRBV11-3 and TRBJ2-3; no clear D. The germline V gene has CDR1 SGHNT and CDR2 YENEEA. This CDR3 comprises 14 residues. Trimming cost V 1 base and J 4 bases, with 9 bases left between them. The CDR3 loop reads CASSLARSSDTQYF. CDR3 nucleotides: TGTGCCAGCAGCTTAGCGAGGAGTTCAGATACGCAGTATTTT.

The chain employs TRBV28 and TRBJ1-1, with D maybe TRBD1 (6 bases). The CDR3 consists of 12 residues. Germline loops: CDR1 MDHEN, CDR2 SYDVKM. V dropped 3 bases and J dropped 9 bases, with 11 bases sitting between them. CDR3: CASSLQGPKAFF. The CDR3 nucleotides are TGTGCCAGCAGTTTGCAGGGGCCTAAAGCTTTCTTT.